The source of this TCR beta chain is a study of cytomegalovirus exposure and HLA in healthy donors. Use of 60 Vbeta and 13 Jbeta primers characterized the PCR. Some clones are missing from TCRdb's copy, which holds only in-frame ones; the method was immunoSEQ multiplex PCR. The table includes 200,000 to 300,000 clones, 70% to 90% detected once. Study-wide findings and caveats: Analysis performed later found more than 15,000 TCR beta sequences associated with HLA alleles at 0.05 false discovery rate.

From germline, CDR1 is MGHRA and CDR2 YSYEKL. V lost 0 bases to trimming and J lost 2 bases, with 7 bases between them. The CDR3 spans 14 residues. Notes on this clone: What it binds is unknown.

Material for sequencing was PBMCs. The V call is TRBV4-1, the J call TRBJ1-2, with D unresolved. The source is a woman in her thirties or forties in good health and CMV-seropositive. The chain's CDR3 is CASSQDAGNYGYTF. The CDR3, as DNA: TGCGCCAGCAGCCAAGATGCCGGGAACTATGGCTACACCTTC.